This TCR beta chain was sequenced in a study of blood T cell repertoires in COVID-19. Looking at the study overall: Samples taken during acute and convalescent COVID-19 were collected in the United States, Italy and Spain. In each case, the material was cDNA or gDNA derived from T cells, B-cell-depleted T cells, or PBMCs.

Losses at the gene ends were 2 bases for V and 2 bases for J; bases not matched to a gene: 5. Germline CDR1 SGHNT, CDR2 YYREEE (reference sequence). The CDR3 spans 17 residues. The authors' processing: Reference gene primers were amplified, and this amplification served to estimate nucleated cell counts. Assay: immunoSEQ multiplex PCR; the TCRdb copy retains only in-frame clones and omits some. For V, J and clone size, that table is used; D and trimming come from the DNA. This sample has about 55,000 clones, with 80% to 85% found just once. The TCR was taken from a woman in her fifties or sixties with acute or convalescent COVID-19. The sample taken for sequencing was peripheral blood. V is TRBV5-4 and J is TRBJ2-5; 14 bases are shared with TRBD2. The CDR3 spells CASSFTRTSGGQETQYF. For the CDR3, the DNA is TGTGCCAGCAGCTTCACCCGGACTAGCGGGGGGCAAGAGACCCAGTACTTC.